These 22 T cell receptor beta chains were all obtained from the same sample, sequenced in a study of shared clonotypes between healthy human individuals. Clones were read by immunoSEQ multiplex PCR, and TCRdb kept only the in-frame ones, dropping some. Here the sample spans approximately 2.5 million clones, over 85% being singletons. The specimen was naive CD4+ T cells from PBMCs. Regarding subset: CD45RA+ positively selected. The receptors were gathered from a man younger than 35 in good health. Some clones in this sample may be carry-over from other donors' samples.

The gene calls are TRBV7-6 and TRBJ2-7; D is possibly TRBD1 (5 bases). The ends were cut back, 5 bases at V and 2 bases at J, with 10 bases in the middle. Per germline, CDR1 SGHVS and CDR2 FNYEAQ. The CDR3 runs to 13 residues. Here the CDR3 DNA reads TGTGCCAGCAGCAGAAGGGGAACCTACGAGCAGTACTTC. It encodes CASSRRGTYEQYF.

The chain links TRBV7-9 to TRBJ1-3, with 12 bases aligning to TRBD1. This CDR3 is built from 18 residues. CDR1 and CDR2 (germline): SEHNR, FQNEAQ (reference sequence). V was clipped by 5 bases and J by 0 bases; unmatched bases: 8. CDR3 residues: CASSPPGQGAFSGNTIYF. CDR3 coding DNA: TGTGCCAGCAGCCCACCGGGACAGGGGGCATTCTCTGGAAACACCATATATTTT.

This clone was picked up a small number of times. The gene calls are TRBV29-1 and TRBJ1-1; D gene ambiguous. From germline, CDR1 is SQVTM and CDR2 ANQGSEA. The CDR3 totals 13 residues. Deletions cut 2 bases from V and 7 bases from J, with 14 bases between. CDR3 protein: CSVEPDGVIEAFF. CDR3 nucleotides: TGCAGCGTTGAACCAGATGGAGTTATTGAAGCTTTCTTT.

The CDR3 DNA follows: TGTGCCAGCTCATCCCTAGCGGGAGTGGGGGAGACCCAGTACTTC. It translates to CASSSLAGVGETQYF. The chain recombines TRBV18 with TRBJ2-5, with 10 bases matching TRBD2. The CDR3 contains 15 residues. The J segment lost 5 bases and the V segment lost 5 bases, leaving 8 bases of the junction unmatched. Germline values: CDR1 KGHSH, CDR2 LQKENI.

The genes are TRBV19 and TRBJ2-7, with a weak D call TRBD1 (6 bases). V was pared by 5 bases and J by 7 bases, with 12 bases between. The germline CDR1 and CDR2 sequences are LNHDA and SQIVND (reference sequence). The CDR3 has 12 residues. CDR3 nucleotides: TGTGCCAGTAGTGGACAGTTTTGGGAGCAGTACTTC. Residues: CASSGQFWEQYF. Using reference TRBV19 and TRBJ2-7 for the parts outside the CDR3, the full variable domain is DGGITQSPKYLFRKEGQNVTLSCEQNLNHDAMYWYRQDPGQGLRLIYYSQIVNDFQKGDIAEGYSVSREKKESFPLTVTSAQKNPTAFYLCASSGQFWEQYFGPGTRLTVT.

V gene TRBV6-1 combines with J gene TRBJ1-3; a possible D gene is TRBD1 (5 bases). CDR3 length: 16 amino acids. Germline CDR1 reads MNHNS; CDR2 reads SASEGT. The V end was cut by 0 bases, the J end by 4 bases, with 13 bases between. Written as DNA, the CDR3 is TGTGCCAGCAGTGAAGCGGAACCGGGACTCGGAAACACCATATATTTT. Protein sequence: CASSEAEPGLGNTIYF.

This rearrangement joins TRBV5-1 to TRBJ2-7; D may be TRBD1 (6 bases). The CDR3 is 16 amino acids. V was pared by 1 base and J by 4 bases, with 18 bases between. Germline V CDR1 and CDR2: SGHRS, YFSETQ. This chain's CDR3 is CASSLNGGTGLYEQYF. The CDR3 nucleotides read TGCGCCAGCAGCTTGAATGGTGGAACAGGGTTGTACGAGCAGTACTTC.

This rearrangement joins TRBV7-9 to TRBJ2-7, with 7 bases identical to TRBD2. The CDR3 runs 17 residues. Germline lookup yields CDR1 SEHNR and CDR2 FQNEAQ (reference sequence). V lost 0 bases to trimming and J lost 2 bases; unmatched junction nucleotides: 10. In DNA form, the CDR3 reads TGTGCCAGCAGCTTAGCCATAGGACTAGTCGCGACCTACGAGCAGTACTTC. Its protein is CASSLAIGLVATYEQYF.

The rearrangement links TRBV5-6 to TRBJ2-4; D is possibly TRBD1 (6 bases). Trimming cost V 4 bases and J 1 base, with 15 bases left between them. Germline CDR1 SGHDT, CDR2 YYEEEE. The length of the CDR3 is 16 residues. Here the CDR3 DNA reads TGTGCCAGCAGCCCGGCGATTAGGGGGGCCAAAAACATTCAGTACTTC. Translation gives CASSPAIRGAKNIQYF.

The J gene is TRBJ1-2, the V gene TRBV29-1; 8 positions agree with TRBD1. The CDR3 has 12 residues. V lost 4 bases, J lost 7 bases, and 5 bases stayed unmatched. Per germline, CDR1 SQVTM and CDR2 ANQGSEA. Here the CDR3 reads CSVVAGGRGYTF. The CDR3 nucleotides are TGCAGCGTTGTTGCAGGGGGCCGTGGCTACACCTTC.

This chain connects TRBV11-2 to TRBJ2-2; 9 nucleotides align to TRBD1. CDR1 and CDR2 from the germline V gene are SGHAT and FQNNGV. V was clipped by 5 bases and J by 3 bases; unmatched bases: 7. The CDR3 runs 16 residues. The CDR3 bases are TGTGCCAGCAGCCACACGGGACAGGGTCACACCGGGGAGCTGTTTTTT. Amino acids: CASSHTGQGHTGELFF.

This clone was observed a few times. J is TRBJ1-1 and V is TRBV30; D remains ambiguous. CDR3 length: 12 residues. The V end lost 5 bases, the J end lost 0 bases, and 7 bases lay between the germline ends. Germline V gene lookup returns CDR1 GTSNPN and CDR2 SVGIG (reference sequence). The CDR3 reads CAWRTVNTEAFF. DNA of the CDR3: TGTGCCTGGCGAACAGTGAACACTGAAGCTTTCTTT.

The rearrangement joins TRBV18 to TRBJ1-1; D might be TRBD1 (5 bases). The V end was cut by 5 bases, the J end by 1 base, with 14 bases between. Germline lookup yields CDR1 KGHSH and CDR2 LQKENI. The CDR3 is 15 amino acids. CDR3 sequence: CASSLGTWGNTEAFF. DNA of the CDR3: TGTGCCAGCTCATTGGGGACCTGGGGGAACACTGAAGCTTTCTTT.

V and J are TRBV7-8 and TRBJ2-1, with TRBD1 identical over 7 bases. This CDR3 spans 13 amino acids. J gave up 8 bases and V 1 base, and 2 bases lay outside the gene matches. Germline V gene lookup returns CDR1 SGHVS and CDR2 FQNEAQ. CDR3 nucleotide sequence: TGTGCCAGCAGCTTAGACCAGGGGGATGAGCAGTTCTTC. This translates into CASSLDQGDEQFF.

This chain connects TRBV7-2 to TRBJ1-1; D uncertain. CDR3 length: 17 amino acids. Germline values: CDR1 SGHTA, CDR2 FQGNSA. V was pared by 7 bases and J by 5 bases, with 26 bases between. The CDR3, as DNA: TGTGCCAGCATCCCTTTTCCGGGAATGGTGGGCAGAACTGAAGCTTTCTTT. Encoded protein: CASIPFPGMVGRTEAFF.

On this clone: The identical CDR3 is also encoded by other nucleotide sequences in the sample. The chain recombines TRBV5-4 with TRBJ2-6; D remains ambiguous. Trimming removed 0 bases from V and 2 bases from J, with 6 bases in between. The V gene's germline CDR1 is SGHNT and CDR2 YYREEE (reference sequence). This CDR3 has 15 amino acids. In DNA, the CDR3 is TGTGCCAGCAGCTTGGCTGGGGCTGGGGCCAACGTCCTGACTTTC. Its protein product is CASSLAGAGANVLTF.

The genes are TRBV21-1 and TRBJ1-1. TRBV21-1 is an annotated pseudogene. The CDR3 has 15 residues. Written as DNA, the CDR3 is TGTGCCAGCAGCAAGGTAGTAGGTGTGGACACTGAAGCTTTCTTT. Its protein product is CASSKVVGVDTEAFF.

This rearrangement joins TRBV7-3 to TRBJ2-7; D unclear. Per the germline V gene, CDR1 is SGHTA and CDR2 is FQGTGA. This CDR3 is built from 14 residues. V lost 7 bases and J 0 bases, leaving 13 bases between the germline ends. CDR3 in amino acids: CASKWSPSSYEQYF. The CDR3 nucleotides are TGTGCCAGCAAGTGGTCCCCCTCCTCCTACGAGCAGTACTTC.

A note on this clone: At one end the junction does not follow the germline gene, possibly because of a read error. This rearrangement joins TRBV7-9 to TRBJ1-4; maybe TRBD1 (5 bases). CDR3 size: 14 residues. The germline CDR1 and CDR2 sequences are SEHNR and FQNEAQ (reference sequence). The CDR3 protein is CASSLEAQGLTPVF. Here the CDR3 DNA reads TGTGCCAGCAGCTTAGAAGCGCAGGGCCTAACTCCCGTATTT. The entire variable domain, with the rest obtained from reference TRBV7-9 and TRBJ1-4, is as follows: DTGVSQNPRHKITKRGQNVTFRCDPISEHNRLYWYRQTLGQGPEFLTYFQNEAQLEKSRLLSDRFSAERPKGSFSTLEIQRTEQGDSAMYLCASSLEAQGLTPVFGSGTQLSVL.

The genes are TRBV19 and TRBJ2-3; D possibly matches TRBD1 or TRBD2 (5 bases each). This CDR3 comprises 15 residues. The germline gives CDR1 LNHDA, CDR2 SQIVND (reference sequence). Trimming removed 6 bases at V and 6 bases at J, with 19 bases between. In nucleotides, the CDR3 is TGTGCCAGTAGCAACAAGAACCGGGGCCCGGATACGCAGTATTTT. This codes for CASSNKNRGPDTQYF.

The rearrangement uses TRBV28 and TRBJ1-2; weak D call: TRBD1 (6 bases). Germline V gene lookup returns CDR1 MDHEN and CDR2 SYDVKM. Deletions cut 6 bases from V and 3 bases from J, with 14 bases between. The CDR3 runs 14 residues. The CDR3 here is CASSRDIEYYGYTF. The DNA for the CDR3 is TGTGCCAGCAGCCGGGACATTGAGTACTATGGCTACACCTTC.

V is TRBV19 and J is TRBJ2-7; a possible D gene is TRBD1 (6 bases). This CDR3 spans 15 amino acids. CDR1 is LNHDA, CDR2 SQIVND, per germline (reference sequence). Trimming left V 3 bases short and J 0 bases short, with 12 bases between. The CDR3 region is CASSISQGSSYEQYF. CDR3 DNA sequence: TGTGCCAGTAGTATTTCTCAGGGGAGCTCCTACGAGCAGTACTTC.